This T cell receptor (beta chain) was recovered during a study of T cells after posttransplantation cyclophosphamide. Some clones are missing from TCRdb's copy, which holds only in-frame ones; the method was immunoSEQ multiplex PCR. The sample lists just under 20,000 clones; roughly 90% were seen once. Turning to this clone: The antigen remains undetermined.

A marrow graft followed busulfan-fludarabine conditioning, with cyclophosphamide on days +3 and +4. Study-wide results and caveats: Later post-transplant blood repertoires were often dominated by donor CD8+ memory clones. TRB clonality was highly associated with recipient CMV seropositivity and reactivation. Tissue-infiltrating T cells from skin or gut overlapped little with blood T cells.

This clonotype originated in a female patient in her thirties or forties who received an allogeneic stem cell transplant from a related donor, was CMV-positive, and had no GVHD. A share of the T cells may be of graft donor origin. The sequences come from PBMCs, collected after allogeneic stem cell transplant with posttransplant cyclophosphamide.

The CDR3 spells CASSLGEAVSGNTIYF. CDR3 DNA: TGTGCCAGCAGCTTAGGAGAAGCGGTCTCTGGAAACACCATATATTTT. V is TRBV11-2 and J is TRBJ1-3; D is unclear. This CDR3 comprises 16 residues. Germline loops: CDR1 SGHAT, CDR2 FQNNGV. Trimming pared 1 base from V and 0 bases from J, leaving 10 bases between.